One TCR beta chain is described in this entry. Its antigen is not known. This sample was included in a study of T cells after yellow fever vaccination. Trimming took 1 base from V and 5 from J; bases not matched to a gene: 6. The germline V gene has CDR1 LGHDT and CDR2 YNNKEL (reference sequence). This CDR3 is built from 16 residues. The study made its TCR cDNA through 5'RACE template switching. That step introduced a universal primer site along with UMIs. Each CDR3 protein is one row after TCRdb ran MiXCR on the 5' RACE reads. The top ten clones hold around 19% of a sample with about 350,000 distinct CDR3 sequences, around a tenth of them seen once. Notes on the study in general: Contamination by abundant bulk-population clonotypes could be present in FACS-sorted repertoires. The secondary response showed a weaker magnitude and a faster peak, day 5 versus 15. Reappearance after the booster was observed for most primary-vaccination clones (about 96% CD4, about 86% CD8).

The sample was PBMCs, taken on the day of the first yellow fever vaccination. The chain has TRBV3-1 and TRBJ2-3; 10 positions match TRBD2. The sequence was obtained from a man aged 18-30 years who received the YFV17D yellow fever vaccine. The CDR3 sequence is CASSQGLAGVQDTQYF. The DNA for the CDR3 is TGTGCCAGCAGCCAAGGGCTAGCGGGGGTTCAAGATACGCAGTATTTT.